This is a list of T cell receptor beta chains from one sample in a study of blood T cell repertoires in COVID-19. Assay used: immunoSEQ multiplex PCR; TCRdb lists only in-frame clones, some missing. The sample lists 170,000 or so clones, about three quarters occurring once. The specimen was peripheral blood. The receptors shown here come from a woman aged 70-85 years with acute or convalescent COVID-19. The CDR3 runs from the conserved cysteine through the conserved F or W. D genes are given only for firm matches. Some rows have no size entry. The others give once, few or many, or a class for an expanded clone.

clone_size	d_call	v_call	j_call	cdr3_length	cdr3_aa	cdr3_nt
NA	NA	TRBV3-1/TRBV3-2	TRBJ2-1	15	CASSQGAGGYNEQFF	TGTGCCAGCAGCCAAGGAGCCGGCGGGTACAATGAGCAGTTCTTC
NA	TRBD1	TRBV5-1	TRBJ2-7	15	CASSLMAGQGYEQYF	TGCGCCAGCAGCTTGATGGCGGGACAGGGCTACGAGCAGTACTTC
NA	TRBD1	TRBV18	TRBJ2-1	12	CASSRQGNEQFF	TGTGCCAGCTCACGACAGGGGAATGAGCAGTTCTTC
NA	NA	TRBV24-1	TRBJ2-2	13	CATRQGGNGELFF	TGTGCCACCAGACAGGGGGGGAACGGGGAGCTGTTTTTT
NA	TRBD2	TRBV10-3	TRBJ2-5	17	CAISEPQGLAGAETQYF	TGTGCCATCAGTGAGCCCCAGGGACTAGCGGGAGCGGAGACCCAGTACTTC
NA	TRBD2	TRBV6-6	TRBJ2-1	16	CASSASSGKGYNEQFF	TGTGCCAGCAGCGCAAGTAGCGGGAAGGGCTACAATGAGCAGTTCTTC
NA	TRBD1	TRBV5-5	TRBJ1-6	14	CASNSDRGNSPLHF	TGTGCCAGCAACTCCGACAGGGGCAATTCACCCCTCCACTTT
NA	TRBD2	TRBV7-2	TRBJ2-3	17	CASSLLASGPDTDTQYF	TGTGCCAGCAGCTTACTCGCTAGCGGGCCAGACACAGATACGCAGTATTTT
NA	TRBD1	TRBV5-1	TRBJ2-1	15	CASSSDRGGYNEQFF	TGCGCCAGCAGCTCGGACAGGGGAGGTTACAATGAGCAGTTCTTC
NA	NA	TRBV29-1	TRBJ2-3	13	CSVDRGWTDTQYF	TGCAGCGTTGACAGGGGATGGACAGATACGCAGTATTTT
few	TRBD2	TRBV28	TRBJ2-7	14	CASSRTSGAYEQYF	TGTGCCAGCAGTCGGACTAGCGGGGCCTACGAGCAGTACTTC
few	NA	TRBV3-1/TRBV3-2	TRBJ2-3	15	CASSQGQSGTDTQYF	TGTGCCAGCAGCCAAGGACAGTCCGGCACAGATACGCAGTATTTT
few	TRBD1	TRBV30	TRBJ1-5	13	CACGQGTHQPQHF	TGTGCCTGCGGACAGGGGACTCATCAGCCCCAGCATTTT
NA	TRBD2	TRBV19	TRBJ2-1	17	CASSIIGLEGLYNEQFF	TGTGCCAGTAGTATAATAGGACTAGAGGGACTCTACAATGAGCAGTTCTTC
NA	TRBD2	TRBV6-4	TRBJ2-3	15	CASSPLAGGTDTQYF	TGTGCCAGCAGTCCACTAGCGGGAGGGACAGATACGCAGTATTTT
NA	NA	TRBV7-2	TRBJ2-2	15	CASSPVGSNTGELFF	TGTGCCAGCAGCCCCGTTGGCAGTAACACCGGGGAGCTGTTTTTT
NA	NA	TRBV3-1/TRBV3-2	TRBJ2-5	16	CASSQTRMTYQETQYF	TGTGCCAGCAGCCAAACTAGAATGACTTACCAAGAGACCCAGTACTTC
NA	TRBD1	TRBV5-1	TRBJ2-7	14	CASSGTGVTYEQYF	TGCGCCAGCAGCGGGACAGGGGTTACCTACGAGCAGTACTTC
NA	TRBD1	TRBV7-3	TRBJ2-3	15	CASSPRGRATDTQYF	TGTGCCAGCAGCCCGAGGGGGCGAGCGACAGATACGCAGTATTTT
NA	NA	TRBV30	TRBJ1-4	14	CAWSFGGHGEKLFF	TGTGCCTGGAGTTTTGGGGGACATGGCGAAAAACTGTTTTTT
NA	TRBD2	TRBV29-1	TRBJ2-2	14	CSVEDGRPSGELFF	TGCAGCGTTGAGGACGGGAGGCCTTCCGGGGAGCTGTTTTTT
NA	NA	TRBV6-6	TRBJ1-5	14	CASSYSEAYQPQHF	TGTGCCAGCAGTTACTCGGAGGCCTATCAGCCCCAGCATTTT
NA	NA	TRBV19	TRBJ1-5	14	CASSIDPSNQPQHF	TGTGCCAGTAGTATAGACCCGAGCAATCAGCCCCAGCATTTT
NA	TRBD2	TRBV2	TRBJ2-3	17	CASSDAVATSGSDTQYF	TGTGCCAGCAGTGACGCGGTGGCGACTAGCGGGAGCGATACGCAGTATTTT
NA	NA	TRBV18	TRBJ1-4	13	CASSLDSYEKLFF	TGTGCCAGCTCCCTTGACAGTTATGAAAAACTGTTTTTT
NA	NA	TRBV5-1	TRBJ1-4	14	CASSLTAVNEKLFF	TGCGCCAGCAGCTTGACGGCGGTGAATGAAAAACTGTTTTTT
NA	NA	TRBV30	TRBJ1-2	15	CAWSDPWGANYGYTF	TGTGCCTGGAGTGATCCTTGGGGGGCTAACTATGGCTACACCTTC
NA	TRBD1	TRBV28	TRBJ1-2	15	CASSTGTGSAYGYTF	TGTGCCAGCAGTACGGGGACAGGCTCCGCCTATGGCTACACCTTC
NA	TRBD2	TRBV18	TRBJ2-3	16	CASSPASGKVTDTQYF	TGTGCCAGCTCACCTGCTAGCGGGAAAGTAACAGATACGCAGTATTTT
NA	NA	TRBV12-5	TRBJ2-5	14	CASGPTGSQETQYF	TGTGCTAGTGGCCCGACAGGTTCCCAAGAGACCCAGTACTTC
once	NA	TRBV15	TRBJ1-4	18	CATSRHPQNRAGKEKLFF	TGTGCCACCAGCCGGCACCCGCAAAACAGGGCAGGAAAAGAAAAACTGTTTTTT
NA	TRBD2	TRBV4-2	TRBJ2-1	16	CASSQSGTSGRNEQFF	TGTGCCAGCAGCCAATCGGGGACTAGCGGGAGGAATGAGCAGTTCTTC
once	NA	TRBV4-1	TRBJ2-2	17	CASSQVDMGFSTGELFF	TGCGCCAGCAGCCAAGTTGACATGGGTTTTAGCACCGGGGAGCTGTTTTTT
NA	TRBD1	TRBV2	TRBJ2-2	14	CASLQGANTGELFF	TGTGCCAGCCTTCAGGGGGCGAACACCGGGGAGCTGTTTTTT
NA	NA	TRBV4-2	TRBJ1-1	14	CASSQAAEGTEAFF	TGTGCCAGCAGCCAAGCTGCCGAGGGCACTGAAGCTTTCTTT
few	TRBD1	TRBV3-1/TRBV3-2	TRBJ2-7	14	CASSPGTGTYEQYF	TGTGCCAGCAGCCCCGGGACAGGGACCTACGAGCAGTACTTC
once	NA	TRBV7-2	TRBJ2-2	12	CASSRFSGELFF	TGTGCCAGCAGCCGGTTTTCCGGGGAGCTGTTTTTT
NA	NA	TRBV13	TRBJ2-3	14	CASSSRTTTDTQYF	TGTGCCAGCAGCTCGCGAACCACCACAGATACGCAGTATTTT
NA	NA	TRBV6-6	TRBJ1-3	14	CASSYSGPGNTIYF	TGTGCCAGCAGTTACTCGGGCCCTGGAAACACCATATATTTT
NA	TRBD2	TRBV13	TRBJ2-7	15	CASSPNSGRAGEQYF	TGTGCCAGCAGCCCCAATAGCGGGAGGGCCGGAGAGCAGTACTTC
once	NA	TRBV27	TRBJ1-2	12	CASSFQGGGYTF	TGTGCCAGCAGTTTTCAGGGTGGAGGCTACACCTTC
once	TRBD2	TRBV5-1	TRBJ2-1	17	CASSLAYGLAGDNEQFF	TGCGCCAGCAGCTTGGCCTACGGGCTAGCGGGTGACAATGAGCAGTTCTTC
NA	NA	TRBV20-1	TRBJ1-6	13	CSASRGGGSPLHF	TGCAGTGCTAGTCGCGGGGGCGGGTCACCCCTCCACTTT
NA	TRBD1	TRBV7-2	TRBJ1-6	15	CASSLAQGEGSPLHF	TGTGCCAGCAGCTTAGCTCAGGGGGAAGGTTCACCCCTCCACTTT
NA	TRBD2	TRBV6-5	TRBJ2-7	13	CASRSSGTYEQYF	TGTGCCAGCAGATCTAGCGGGACCTACGAGCAGTACTTC
once	NA	TRBV5-1	TRBJ2-5	15	CASSLAKAAEETQYF	TGCGCCAGCAGCTTGGCCAAGGCGGCAGAAGAGACCCAGTACTTC
NA	NA	TRBV6-4	TRBJ1-6	14	CASSRDNRNSPLHF	TGTGCCAGCAGTAGGGACAACCGGAATTCACCCCTCCACTTT
once	NA	TRBV24-1	TRBJ1-2	14	CATQRDTPTRGYTF	TGTGCCACACAGCGGGACACCCCCACGCGGGGCTACACCTTC
NA	TRBD1	TRBV11-3	TRBJ1-1	14	CASSHRDRGAEAFF	TGTGCCAGCAGCCACCGGGACAGGGGGGCTGAAGCTTTCTTT
NA	TRBD1	TRBV6-5	TRBJ1-2	13	CASRGQAYYGYTF	TGTGCCAGCAGGGGACAGGCTTACTATGGCTACACCTTC
NA	TRBD1	TRBV7-8	TRBJ2-2	14	CASSPRQGAGELFF	TGTGCCAGCAGCCCCCGACAGGGGGCCGGGGAGCTGTTTTTT
NA	NA	TRBV6-5	TRBJ2-7	14	CASSYEEGAYEQYF	TGTGCCAGCAGTTACGAAGAGGGGGCCTACGAGCAGTACTTC
NA	NA	TRBV5-1	TRBJ2-3	16	CASSFLRTGLADTQYF	TGCGCCAGCAGCTTTTTGAGGACGGGACTCGCAGATACGCAGTATTTT
NA	NA	TRBV27	TRBJ2-1	14	CASRTFRGYNEQFF	TGTGCCAGCAGAACTTTTAGGGGGTACAATGAGCAGTTCTTC